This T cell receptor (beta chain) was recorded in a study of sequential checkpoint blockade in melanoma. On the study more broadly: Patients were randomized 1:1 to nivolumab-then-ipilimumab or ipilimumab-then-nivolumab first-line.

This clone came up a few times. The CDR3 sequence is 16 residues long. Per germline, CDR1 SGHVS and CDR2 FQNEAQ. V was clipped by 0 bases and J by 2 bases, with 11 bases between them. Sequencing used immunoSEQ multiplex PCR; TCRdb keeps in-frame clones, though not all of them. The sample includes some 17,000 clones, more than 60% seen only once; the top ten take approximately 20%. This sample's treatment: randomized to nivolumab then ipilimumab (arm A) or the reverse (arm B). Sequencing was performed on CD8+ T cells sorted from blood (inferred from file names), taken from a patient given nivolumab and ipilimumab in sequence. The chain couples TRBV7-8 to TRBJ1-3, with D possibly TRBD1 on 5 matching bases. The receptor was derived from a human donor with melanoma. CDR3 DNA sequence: TGTGCCAGCAGCTTAGCTTTGCCAGGGCCTGGAAACACCATATATTTT. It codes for CASSLALPGPGNTIYF.